This TCR beta chain derives from a study of shared clonotypes between healthy human individuals. The assay was immunoSEQ multiplex PCR, and TCRdb's table has in-frame clones only and misses some. The sample yields some 2.1 million clones, just over 90% seen once. CD45RO negativity and positive selection for CCR7 defined naive CD8 cells, a population that excluded terminally differentiated effector memory CD45RA+ cells. Germline V gene data show CDR1 as LNHDA and CDR2 as SQIVND (reference sequence). Trimming left V 5 bases short and J 2 bases short, with 10 bases between. The CDR3 has 13 residues. As to this clone: Antigen unknown.

Findings of the study overall: Apart from blood, nothing was sampled; tissue repertoires likely differ. Several donors showed sharing of around 5% of naive CD4 clonotypes.

The sample was naive CD8+ T cells from PBMCs. J is TRBJ2-7 and V is TRBV19; D is unresolved. This clonotype originated in a man younger than 35 in good health. Some clones in this sample may be carry-over from other donors' samples. CDR3 amino acids: CASSPEIAYEQYF. DNA of the CDR3: TGTGCCAGTAGTCCCGAAATCGCCTACGAGCAGTACTTC.